These 11 T cell receptor beta chains came from one sample sequenced in a study of blood T cell repertoires in COVID-19. TCRdb keeps only in-frame clones here, not all; method: immunoSEQ multiplex PCR. The sample has roughly 150,000 clones; approximately 85% are singletons. Input material: peripheral blood. Receptors originate from a woman of 80 years or more with COVID-19, enrolled during active disease.

Notes on this clone: The junction shows a germline mismatch at one end, possibly a read error. The CDR3 sequence: CASSPSEGYNPPSF. Here the CDR3 DNA reads TGTGCCAGCAGCCCTAGTGAGGGCTACAACCCCCCGAGTTTC. This chain uses TRBV7-8 with TRBJ2-7; a weak D match, TRBD2 (5 bases). CDR3 length: 14 residues. Germline V gene data show CDR1 as SGHVS and CDR2 as FQNEAQ. The full variable domain, its missing parts supplied by reference TRBV7-8 and TRBJ2-7, is GAGVSQSPRYKVAKRGQDVALRCDPISGHVSLFWYQQALGQGPEFLTYFQNEAQLDKSGLPSDRFFAERPEGSVSTLKIQRTQQEDSAVYLCASSPSEGYNPPSFGPGTRLTVT.

The genes are TRBV19 and TRBJ2-1; possibly TRBD2 for D (6 bases). This CDR3 spans 13 amino acids. The germline CDR1 and CDR2 sequences are LNHDA and SQIVND (reference sequence). Between the trimmed V and J ends, which lost 1 base and 5 bases, there was a span of 6 bases. Here the CDR3 reads CASSIGGDNEQFF. The DNA for the CDR3 is TGTGCCAGTAGTATAGGGGGGGACAATGAGCAGTTCTTC.

The chain couples TRBV3-1 (or the pseudogene TRBV3-2) to TRBJ1-6, with D unresolved. The CDR3 is made up of 13 amino acids. The ends were cut back, 1 base at V and 4 bases at J, with 2 bases in the middle. Germline loops: CDR1 LGHDT, CDR2 YNNKEL (reference sequence). DNA for the CDR3: TGTGCCAGCAGCCAAGTATATAATTCACCCCTCCACTTT. The encoded protein is CASSQVYNSPLHF.

The chain couples TRBV2 to TRBJ2-1, with TRBD2 matching over 7 bases. This CDR3 spans 15 amino acids. The germline V gene has CDR1 SNHLY and CDR2 FYNNEI. V shed 9 bases and J 6 bases; nucleotides not matched to a gene: 14. CDR3 in amino acids: CARGGVHPARNEQFF. The CDR3 DNA sequence: TGTGCCAGGGGAGGGGTTCACCCCGCTCGCAATGAGCAGTTCTTC. The entire variable domain, with the rest obtained from reference TRBV2 and TRBJ2-1, is as follows: EPEVTQTPSHQVTQMGQEVILRCVPISNHLYFYWYRQILGQKVEFLVSFYNNEISEKSEIFDDQFSVERPDGSNFTLKIRSTKLEDSAMYFCARGGVHPARNEQFFGPGTRLTVL.

This clone has a single count. This chain connects TRBV6-5 to TRBJ1-2; the match to TRBD1 covers 9 bases. Trimming at V came to 6 bases and at J to 4 bases, leaving 6 bases not matched to a gene. Germline V gene sequence: CDR1 MNHEY, CDR2 SVGAGI. This CDR3 is built from 14 residues. CDR3 nucleotides: TGTGCCAGCAGCCAACAGGGGGCAGGCTATGGCTACACCTTC. It translates to CASSQQGAGYGYTF.

V usage is TRBV9 and J usage is TRBJ1-2, with 9 bases fitting TRBD1. J lost 11 bases, V lost 6 bases, and 14 bases had no gene match. The germline V gene encodes CDR1 SGDLS and CDR2 YYNGEE. This CDR3 spans 14 amino acids. The CDR3 DNA follows: TGTGCCAGCACTTTAGACCCCGGGACAGGGAAATACACCTTC. It translates to CASTLDPGTGKYTF.

The chain carries TRBV19 and TRBJ2-3; 10 bases match TRBD2. The CDR3 length is 15 residues. Germline assignment: CDR1 LNHDA and CDR2 SQIVND (reference sequence). V was pared by 5 bases and J by 5 bases, with 7 bases of the junction left unmatched. The CDR3: CASSGLAVGGDTQYF. DNA of the CDR3: TGTGCCAGTAGTGGACTAGCGGTAGGGGGAGATACGCAGTATTTT.

The J gene is TRBJ2-7, the V gene TRBV5-1; D not resolved. Germline CDR1 is SGHRS and CDR2 is YFSETQ. This CDR3 has 14 amino acids. V gave up 1 base and J gave up 6 bases, with 14 bases separating them. The CDR3 nucleotides are TGCGCCAGCAGCTTGCAGGCAGATGCTGGCGAGCAGTACTTC. Its protein is CASSLQADAGEQYF.

The chain links TRBV18 to TRBJ2-2; 9 bases agree with TRBD2. The J segment lost 6 bases and the V segment lost 6 bases, leaving 8 bases of the junction unmatched. CDR1 KGHSH and CDR2 LQKENI come from the germline V gene. This CDR3 is built from 15 residues. This CDR3 reads CASSTLAGESGELFF. The CDR3 DNA follows: TGTGCCAGCTCGACATTAGCGGGAGAATCCGGGGAGCTGTTTTTT.

CDR3 protein: CASKPTGLAAGKNIQYF. CDR3 DNA sequence: TGTGCCAGTAAACCAACGGGACTAGCGGCGGGCAAAAACATTCAGTACTTC. V is TRBV19 and J is TRBJ2-4; TRBD2 aligns across 11 bases. Germline V gives CDR1 LNHDA, CDR2 SQIVND (reference sequence). J lost 3 bases, V lost 7 bases, and 11 bases had no gene match. The CDR3 consists of 17 residues.

The chain carries TRBV12-5 and TRBJ2-5; D call uncertain. V shed 6 bases and J shed 3 bases, with 8 bases lying between them. The germline CDR1 and CDR2 sequences are LGHNT and FRNRAP. This CDR3 contains 12 residues. The DNA for the CDR3 is TGTGCTAGTGGGATCACAGAAGAGACCCAGTACTTC. As protein: CASGITEETQYF.